This T cell receptor (beta chain) was obtained from a study of blood T cell repertoires in COVID-19. Trimming took 0 bases from V and 5 from J; bases not matched to a gene: 7. Germline CDR1 and CDR2: SGHRS and YFSETQ. This CDR3 is built from 15 residues. In the original processing: Amplification of reference gene primers provided the estimated nucleated cell counts. TCRdb's copy holds only in-frame clones and misses some; the assay was immunoSEQ multiplex PCR. V, J and clone size are taken as reported in that table, and D and trimming were inferred from the DNA itself. The data show 97,000 or so clones, around 81% seen once.

The chain carries TRBV5-1 and TRBJ2-5; 7 positions agree with TRBD1. This TCR was sampled from a man in his sixties with acute or convalescent COVID-19. The source material was peripheral blood. The CDR3 DNA reads as TGCGCCAGCAGCTTGGCCCTAGGGGGCGAGGAGACCCAGTACTTC. This gives the protein CASSLALGGEETQYF.